This TCR beta chain originates from a study of blood T cell repertoires in COVID-19. Study overall: Samples came from the United States, Italy and Spain, spanning acute and convalescent COVID-19. Sources were T cells, B-cell-depleted T cells, or PBMCs; the material itself was cDNA or gDNA.

In the study's own analysis: Reference gene primer amplification in the assay estimated nucleated cell counts. Here immunoSEQ multiplex PCR was the method, and the copy in TCRdb shows in-frame clones only, minus some. D and trimming come from the DNA, and the V and J calls and clone size come from that table. Of about 120,000 clones detected, 70% to 90% appear once; the ten largest clones hold around 4.9%. The CDR3 spans 16 residues. The trim removed 1 base at V and 5 bases at J, leaving 4 bases unmatched. Germline CDR1 is SEHNR and CDR2 is FQNEAQ (reference sequence). Sequencing was done on a sample of peripheral blood. This receptor was obtained from a human donor in a cohort sampled during active COVID-19. The genes are TRBV7-9 and TRBJ2-2, with TRBD2 matching 10 bases. This chain's CDR3 is CASSLGLAGVTGELFF. CDR3 sequence (DNA): TGTGCCAGCAGCTTAGGGCTAGCGGGAGTTACCGGGGAGCTGTTTTTT.